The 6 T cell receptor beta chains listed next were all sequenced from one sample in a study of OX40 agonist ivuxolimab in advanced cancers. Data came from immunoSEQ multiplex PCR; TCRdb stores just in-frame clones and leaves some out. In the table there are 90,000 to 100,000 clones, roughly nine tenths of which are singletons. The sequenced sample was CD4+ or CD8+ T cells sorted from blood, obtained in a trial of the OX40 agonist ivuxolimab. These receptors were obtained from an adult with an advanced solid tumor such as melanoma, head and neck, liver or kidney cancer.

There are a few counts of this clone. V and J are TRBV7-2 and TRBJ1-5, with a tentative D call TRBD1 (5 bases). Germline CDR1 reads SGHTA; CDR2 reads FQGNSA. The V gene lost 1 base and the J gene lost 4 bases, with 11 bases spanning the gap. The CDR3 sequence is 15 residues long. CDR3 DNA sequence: TGTGCCAGCAGCTTAGTGGCGGGGGTGAATCAGCCCCAGCATTTT. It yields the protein CASSLVAGVNQPQHF. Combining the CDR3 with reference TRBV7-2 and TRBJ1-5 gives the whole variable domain GAGVSQSPSNKVTEKGKDVELRCDPISGHTALYWYRQSLGQGLEFLIYFQGNSAPDKSGLPSDRFSAERTGGSVSTLTIQRTQQEDSAVYLCASSLVAGVNQPQHFGDGTRLSIL.

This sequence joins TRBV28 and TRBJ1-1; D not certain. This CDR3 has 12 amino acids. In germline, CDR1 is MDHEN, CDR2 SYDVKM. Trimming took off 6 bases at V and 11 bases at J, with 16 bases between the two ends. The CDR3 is CASSHWTDWAFF. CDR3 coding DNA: TGTGCCAGCAGCCACTGGACTGACTGGGCTTTCTTT.

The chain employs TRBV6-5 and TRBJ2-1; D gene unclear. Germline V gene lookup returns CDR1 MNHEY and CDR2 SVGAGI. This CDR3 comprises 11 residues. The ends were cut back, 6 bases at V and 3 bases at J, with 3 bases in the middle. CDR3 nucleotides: TGTGCCAGCAGCATCTACAATGAGCAGTTCTTC. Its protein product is CASSIYNEQFF.

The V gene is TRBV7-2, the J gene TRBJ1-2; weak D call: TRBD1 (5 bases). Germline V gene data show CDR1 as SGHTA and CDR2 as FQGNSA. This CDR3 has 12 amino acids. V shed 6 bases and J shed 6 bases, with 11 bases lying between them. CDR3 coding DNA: TGTGCCAGCAGTATATCGGGGCATGGCTACACCTTC. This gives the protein CASSISGHGYTF. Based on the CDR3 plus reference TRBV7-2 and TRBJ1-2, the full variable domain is GAGVSQSPSNKVTEKGKDVELRCDPISGHTALYWYRQSLGQGLEFLIYFQGNSAPDKSGLPSDRFSAERTGGSVSTLTIQRTQQEDSAVYLCASSISGHGYTFGSGTRLTVV.

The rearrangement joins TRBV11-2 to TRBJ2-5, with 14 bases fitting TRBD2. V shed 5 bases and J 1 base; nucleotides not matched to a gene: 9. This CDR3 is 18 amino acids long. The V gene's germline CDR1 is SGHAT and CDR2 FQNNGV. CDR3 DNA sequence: TGTGCCAGCAGCCTCCTTGGACTAGCGGGGGGACTCCAAGAGACCCAGTACTTC. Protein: CASSLLGLAGGLQETQYF.

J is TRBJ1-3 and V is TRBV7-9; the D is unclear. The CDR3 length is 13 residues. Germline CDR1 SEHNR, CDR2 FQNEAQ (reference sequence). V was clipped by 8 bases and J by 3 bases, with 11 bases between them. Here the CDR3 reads CASLPSGGNTIYF. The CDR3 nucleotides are TGTGCCAGCTTACCATCAGGTGGAAACACCATATATTTT. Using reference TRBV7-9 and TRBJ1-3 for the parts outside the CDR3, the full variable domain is DTGVSQNPRHKITKRGQNVTFRCDPISEHNRLYWYRQTLGQGPEFLTYFQNEAQLEKSRLLSDRFSAERPKGSFSTLEIQRTEQGDSAMYLCASLPSGGNTIYFGEGSWLTVV.